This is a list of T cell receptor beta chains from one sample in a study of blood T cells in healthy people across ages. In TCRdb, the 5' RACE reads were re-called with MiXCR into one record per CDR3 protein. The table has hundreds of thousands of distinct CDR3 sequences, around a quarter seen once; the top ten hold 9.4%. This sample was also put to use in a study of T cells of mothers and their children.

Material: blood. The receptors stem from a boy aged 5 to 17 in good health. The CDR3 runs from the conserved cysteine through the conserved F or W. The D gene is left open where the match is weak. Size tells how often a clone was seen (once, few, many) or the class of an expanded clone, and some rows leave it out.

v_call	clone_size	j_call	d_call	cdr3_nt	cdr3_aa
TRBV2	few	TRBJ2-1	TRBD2	TGTGCCACCCAACGCCGGCCATACGGGGGGGCGAGCAATGAGCAGTTCTTC	CATQRRPYGGASNEQFF
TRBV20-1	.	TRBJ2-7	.	TGCAGTGCTCCCGGGGCGACTACCTACGAGCAGTACTTC	CSAPGATTYEQYF
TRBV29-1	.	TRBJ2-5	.	TGCAGCGTCGTCGGGACCCAAGAGACCCAGTACTTC	CSVVGTQETQYF
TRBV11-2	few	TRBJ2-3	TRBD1	TGTGCCAGCAGCCCCAGGGGGCGAGGAGCTAGCACAGATACGCAGTATTTT	CASSPRGRGASTDTQYF
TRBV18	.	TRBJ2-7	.	TGTGCCAGCTCGCAATATACCCTCCATCCGAGCTCCTACGAGCAGTACTTC	CASSQYTLHPSSYEQYF
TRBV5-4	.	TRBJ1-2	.	TGTGCCAGCAGCTTACAGGGCGCCCAGGCCTATGGCTACACCTTC	CASSLQGAQAYGYTF
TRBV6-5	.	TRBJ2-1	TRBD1	TGTGCCAGCAGCCTCATGGACAGGGGATGGAATGAGCAGTTCTTC	CASSLMDRGWNEQFF
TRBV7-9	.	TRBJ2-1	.	TGTGCCAGCAGCTTTTACTCCGGCTGGGGCTACAATGAGCAGTTCTTC	CASSFYSGWGYNEQFF
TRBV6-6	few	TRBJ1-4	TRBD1	TGTGCCAGCAGTTGGGAGGACAGGGGGATTGAAAAACTGTTTTTT	CASSWEDRGIEKLFF
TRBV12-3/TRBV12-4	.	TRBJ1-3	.	TGTGCCAGCAGTGCAAGACAGGATCCAGGAAACACCATATATTTT	CASSARQDPGNTIYF
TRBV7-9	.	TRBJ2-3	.	TGTGCCAGCAGCCCACAACACGGTTCATCAGATACGCAGTATTTT	CASSPQHGSSDTQYF
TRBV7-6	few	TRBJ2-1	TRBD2	TGTGCCAGCAGCTCCACTAGCGGGGAGTACAATGAGCAGTTCTTC	CASSSTSGEYNEQFF
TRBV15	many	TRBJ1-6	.	TGTGCCACCAGCAGAGATGAGGCAGGGGAAAGTTCACCCCTCCACTTT	CATSRDEAGESSPLHF
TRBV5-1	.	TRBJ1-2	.	TGCGCCAGCGGGACAACGAATAACTATGGCTACACCTTC	CASGTTNNYGYTF
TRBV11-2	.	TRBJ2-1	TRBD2	TGTGCCAGCAGCTTAGCCGCGGGACTAGCGGGAGATAGCAATGAGCAGTTCTTC	CASSLAAGLAGDSNEQFF
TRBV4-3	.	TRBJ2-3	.	TGCGCCAGCAGCCAAGCCCAGGGGGGTCCTTCACAAAGGTATACGCAGTATTTT	CASSQAQGGPSQRYTQYF
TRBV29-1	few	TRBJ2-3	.	TGCAGCGTTGAAAGGAGACAAAGCACAGATACGCAGTATTTT	CSVERRQSTDTQYF
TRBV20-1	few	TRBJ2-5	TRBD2	TGCAGTGCGGAGAGCACTAGCGGGAAGGGAGAGACCCAGTACTTC	CSAESTSGKGETQYF
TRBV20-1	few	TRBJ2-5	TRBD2	TGCAGTGCTATACAGCGGGGCCGGGGAGAGACCCAGTACTTC	CSAIQRGRGETQYF
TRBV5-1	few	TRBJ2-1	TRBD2	TGCGCCAGCAGCTTTAGCGGGAGCCCCTACAATGAGCAGTTCTTC	CASSFSGSPYNEQFF
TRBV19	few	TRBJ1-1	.	TGTGCCAGTAGTATTGGGGTTATCACTGAAGCTTTCTTT	CASSIGVITEAFF
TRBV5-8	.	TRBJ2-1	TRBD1	TGTGCCAGCAGCCCACAGGGGGCCAATGAGCAGTTCTTC	CASSPQGANEQFF
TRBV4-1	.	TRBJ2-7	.	TGCGCCAGCAGCCAAGATTGGGAAGACAGGTTCTCCTACGAGCAGTACTTC	CASSQDWEDRFSYEQYF
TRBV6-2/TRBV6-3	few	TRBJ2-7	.	TGTGCCAGCAGTTTATATCGGGACGCCTACGAGCAGTACTTC	CASSLYRDAYEQYF
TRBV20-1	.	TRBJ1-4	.	TGCAGTGCCCAAAAAGGGGGGTTTTATGAAAAACTGTTTTTT	CSAQKGGFYEKLFF
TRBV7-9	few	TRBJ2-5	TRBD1	TGTGCCAGCAGCAATTCGGACAGGGTTGAGACCCAGTACTTC	CASSNSDRVETQYF
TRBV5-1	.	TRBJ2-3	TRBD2	TGCGCCAGCAGCGCTAGCGGGAGTTACACAGATACGCAGTATTTT	CASSASGSYTDTQYF
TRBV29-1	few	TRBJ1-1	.	TGCAGCGTTGAGGGGGTCTTGACCGCTGAAGCTTTCTTT	CSVEGVLTAEAFF
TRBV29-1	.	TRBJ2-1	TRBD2	TGCAGCGTTGAACTGGTAGCGGGGTATACCACGGGTGAGCAGTTCTTC	CSVELVAGYTTGEQFF
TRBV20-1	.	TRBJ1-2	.	TGCAGTGCTAGGGACTTAGCTAACTATGGCTACACCTTC	CSARDLANYGYTF
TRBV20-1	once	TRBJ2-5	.	TGCAGTGATACGGGCCTTGAGGGAGAGACCCAGTACTTC	CSDTGLEGETQYF
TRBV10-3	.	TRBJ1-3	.	TGTGCCACTGGGTTTCAGGGCCCTGGAAACACCATATATTTT	CATGFQGPGNTIYF
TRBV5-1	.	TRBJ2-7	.	TGCGCCAGTAGCTCCACAGGGCCCGGGGGACACGAGCAGTACTTC	CASSSTGPGGHEQYF
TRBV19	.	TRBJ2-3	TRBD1	TGTGCCAGTAGTATACAGACAGGGCAAACAGATACGCAGTATTTT	CASSIQTGQTDTQYF
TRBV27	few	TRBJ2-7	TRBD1	TGTGCCAGCAGAAGTAAACGGACAGGGGGCGTCTACGAGCAGTACTTC	CASRSKRTGGVYEQYF
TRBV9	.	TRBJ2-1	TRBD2	TGTGCCAGCAGCGTAGACCAGCGGGAGTCCAATGAGCAGTTCTTC	CASSVDQRESNEQFF
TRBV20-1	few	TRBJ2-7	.	TGCAGTGCTAGAGATCGGGGCAGTACCTACGAGCAGTACTTC	CSARDRGSTYEQYF